The 22 T cell receptor beta chains presented below share a single source sample, sequenced in a study of blood T cells in healthy people across ages. A sample-barcoded 5' primer and a J-beta primer mix were used in a second PCR of about 7 to 12 cycles. TCRdb recomputed calls from the 5' RACE reads with MiXCR, one row per CDR3 protein. In the table there are some 920,000 distinct CDR3 sequences, roughly half of which are singletons. Sequenced: blood. These receptors were obtained from a woman aged 60-75 years in good health.

The chain couples TRBV29-1 to TRBJ1-1, with 7 bases that match TRBD1. The J segment lost 4 bases and the V segment lost 7 bases, leaving 9 bases of the junction unmatched. The CDR3 contains 13 residues. In germline, CDR1 is SQVTM, CDR2 ANQGSEA. The CDR3 protein is CSDADRMITEAFF. The CDR3 DNA sequence: TGCAGCGACGCGGACAGGATGATCACTGAAGCTTTCTTT.

The sample holds many counts of this clonotype. The rearrangement joins TRBV10-3 to TRBJ2-7; the D gene is possibly TRBD2 (6 bases). Trimming left V 2 bases short and J 3 bases short, with 11 bases between. Germline loops: CDR1 ENHRY, CDR2 SYGVKD. This CDR3 spans 14 amino acids. Written as DNA, the CDR3 is TGTGCCATCAGTGAGAGGGAGGTTCGCTACGAGCAGTACTTC. It yields the protein CAISEREVRYEQYF.

The sample holds a few counts of this clonotype. The gene calls are TRBV7-2 and TRBJ2-3; TRBD2 agrees at 11 bases. CDR3 size: 16 residues. The junction had 9 bases not matched to a gene; V was cut back by 5 bases and J by 5 bases. Per the germline V gene, CDR1 is SGHTA and CDR2 is FQGNSA. CDR3 sequence: CASSPTLAGVRDTQYF. CDR3 bases: TGTGCCAGCAGCCCGACACTAGCGGGGGTTAGAGATACGCAGTATTTT.

This clonotype was picked up one time. V is TRBV27 and J is TRBJ2-1; possible D gene TRBD1, 6 bases. The CDR3 spans 12 residues. Germline CDR1 reads MNHEY; CDR2 reads SMNVEV (reference sequence). V lost 6 bases and J 10 bases, leaving 13 bases between the germline ends. This CDR3 reads CASRGTSREQFF. Here the CDR3 DNA reads TGTGCCAGCAGGGGGACATCCCGGGAGCAGTTCTTC.

Turning to this clonotype: The junction does not match germline at one end; this may be a read error. The chain uses TRBV4-2 and TRBJ2-6, with a weak D call TRBD1 (6 bases). The germline CDR1 and CDR2 sequences are LGHNA and YNFKEQ. The CDR3 consists of 17 residues. In DNA form, the CDR3 reads TGTGCCAGCAGCCGAAACACAGGGATCTCTGGGGCCAACGCCCTGACTTTC. It codes for CASSRNTGISGANALTF.

This chain connects TRBV9 to TRBJ2-5; 9 nucleotides line up with TRBD1. The V gene's germline CDR1 is SGDLS and CDR2 YYNGEE. V was pared by 0 bases and J by 5 bases, with 5 bases of the junction left unmatched. The CDR3 is 15 amino acids. CDR3 loop: CASSVDGTGMETQYF. The CDR3 region has the DNA TGTGCCAGCAGCGTAGACGGGACAGGGATGGAGACCCAGTACTTC.

This clonotype has ten or more counts. The chain uses TRBV7-9 and TRBJ1-5; D uncertain. Germline lookup yields CDR1 SEHNR and CDR2 FQNEAQ (reference sequence). V was pared by 2 bases and J by 4 bases, with 3 bases between. The CDR3 is 12 amino acids. In DNA, the CDR3 is TGTGCCAGCAGCTTAACTAATCAGCCCCAGCATTTT. Its protein is CASSLTNQPQHF. The entire variable domain, with the rest obtained from reference TRBV7-9 and TRBJ1-5, is as follows: DTGVSQNPRHKITKRGQNVTFRCDPISEHNRLYWYRQTLGQGPEFLTYFQNEAQLEKSRLLSDRFSAERPKGSFSTLEIQRTEQGDSAMYLCASSLTNQPQHFGDGTRLSIL.

Here the CDR3 reads CAISESSSEGTTRNEQFF. For the CDR3, the DNA is TGTGCCATCAGTGAGTCTTCCTCCGAAGGGACTACCCGGAATGAGCAGTTCTTC. V and J are TRBV10-3 and TRBJ2-1; 7 bases fit TRBD2. V shed 0 bases and J 7 bases; nucleotides not matched to a gene: 15. Germline values: CDR1 ENHRY, CDR2 SYGVKD. This CDR3 has 18 residues.

The V call is TRBV29-1, the J call TRBJ2-5; D gene unclear. Germline V gives CDR1 SQVTM, CDR2 ANQGSEA. The CDR3 extends over 14 amino acids. Trimming shortened V by 4 bases and J by 4 bases, and 16 bases separated the two germline ends. CDR3 in DNA: TGCAGCGTTGGTCAAGCGACTCCTGCAGAGACCCAGTACTTC. Its translation is CSVGQATPAETQYF. Drawing the rest from reference TRBV29-1 and TRBJ2-5, the complete variable domain is SAVISQKPSRDICQRGTSLTIQCQVDSQVTMMFWYRQQPGQSLTLIATANQGSEATYESGFVIDKFPISRPNLTFSTLTVSNMSPEDSSIYLCSVGQATPAETQYFGPGTRLLVL.

V is TRBV7-2 and J is TRBJ2-3; 7 nucleotides match TRBD2. This CDR3 is 15 amino acids long. CDR1 and CDR2 (germline): SGHTA, FQGNSA. Trimming cost V 7 bases and J 1 base; bases outside gene matches: 8. The CDR3 nucleotides are TGTGCCAGCATAAGATCGGGACTACGCACAGATACGCAGTATTTT. Amino acids: CASIRSGLRTDTQYF.

The chain combines TRBV4-2 with TRBJ1-6; 7 nucleotides match TRBD1. The CDR3 has 15 residues. Germline loops: CDR1 LGHNA, CDR2 YNFKEQ. The ends lost 1 base at V and 8 bases at J; junction bases unmatched: 5. The CDR3 region is CASSQARQGDSPLHF. The CDR3, as DNA: TGTGCCAGCAGCCAAGCCAGGCAGGGGGATTCACCCCTCCACTTT.

This clonotype was counted a few times. V usage is TRBV10-2 and J usage is TRBJ2-1; D may be TRBD2 (5 bases). With 2 bases removed from V and 9 bases from J, the gap between germline ends came to 14 bases. Germline V gene sequence: CDR1 WSHSY, CDR2 SAAADI. CDR3 length: 14 residues. The CDR3 protein is CASSELPRVGEQFF. CDR3 sequence (DNA): TGCGCCAGCAGTGAGCTCCCGAGGGTTGGTGAGCAGTTCTTC.

This clonotype was observed a few times. V usage is TRBV20-1 and J usage is TRBJ2-1; D is undetermined. Germline V gives CDR1 DFQATT, CDR2 SNEGSKA (reference sequence). This CDR3 comprises 14 residues. V lost 3 bases to trimming and J lost 0 bases, with 9 bases between them. The CDR3 is CSASLRNSYNEQFF. The CDR3 DNA reads TGCAGTGCTAGTTTGCGAAACTCCTACAATGAGCAGTTCTTC.

V is TRBV3-1 and J is TRBJ2-1, with D uncertain. CDR3 length: 12 residues. CDR1 is LGHDT, CDR2 YNNKEL, per germline (reference sequence). V gave up 2 bases and J gave up 5 bases, with 4 bases separating them. The CDR3 nucleotides are TGTGCCAGCAGCCAATCGGACAATGAGCAGTTCTTC. Protein: CASSQSDNEQFF.

On this clonotype: This may stem from a read error, because a much larger clone lies one nucleotide away. The rearrangement uses TRBV20-1 and TRBJ2-1; the match to TRBD1 covers 7 bases. Germline V gene lookup returns CDR1 DFQATT and CDR2 SNEGSKA (reference sequence). With 5 bases clipped from V and 6 bases from J, the junction kept 16 bases outside the gene matches. CDR3 length equals 16 residues. The CDR3 coding sequence is TGCAGTGCTCAGACCACCGAGACAGGGCCACTCAATGAGCAGTTCTTC. Its protein is CSAQTTETGPLNEQFF.

This clonotype was found a few times. The chain combines TRBV7-2 with TRBJ2-7; TRBD2 agrees at 9 bases. CDR1 and CDR2 (germline): SGHTA, FQGNSA. CDR3 length: 14 amino acids. The V gene end was trimmed by 4 bases and the J gene end by 6 bases; junction bases not matched to a gene: 7. The CDR3 region has the DNA TGTGCCAGCAGCTACGGACTAGCGCGGGGCGAGCAGTACTTC. This codes for CASSYGLARGEQYF.

This sequence joins TRBV12-3 or TRBV12-4 and TRBJ2-3; D possibly matches TRBD1 or TRBD2 (5 bases each). The CDR3 sequence is 16 residues long. The V end lost 0 bases, the J end lost 1 base, and 11 bases lay between the germline ends. CDR3 sequence reads: CASSLASGPGTDTQYF. The DNA of the CDR3 is TGTGCCAGCAGTTTAGCGTCGGGGCCTGGCACAGATACGCAGTATTTT.

Regarding this clonotype: An end of the junction does not agree with germline; a read error may underlie this. The V call is TRBV28, the J call TRBJ2-5; 8 bases match TRBD2. Germline CDR1 MDHEN, CDR2 SYDVKM. CDR3 size: 15 residues. Written as DNA, the CDR3 is TGTGCCAGCAGTCCAACCGGACTAGCTCAAGAGACCCAGTCCTTC. It codes for CASSPTGLAQETQSF.

This sequence joins TRBV24-1 and TRBJ1-5; D is unresolved. The germline V gene has CDR1 KGHDR and CDR2 SFDVKD. Between the trimmed V and J ends, which lost 1 base and 5 bases, there was a span of 5 bases. The CDR3 totals 13 residues. This CDR3 reads CATSDFRDQPQHF. DNA for the CDR3: TGTGCCACCAGTGATTTCCGGGATCAGCCCCAGCATTTT.

The chain joins TRBV7-2 to TRBJ2-5; 8 bases align to TRBD2. The J call may be faulty, since TRBJ2-7 better matches the DNA end. CDR1 is SGHTA and CDR2 is FQGNSA in the germline V gene. CDR3 size: 14 residues. The CDR3 region has the DNA TGTGCCAGCAGCGTAGTGCAGCGGGAGAGCGAGCAGTACTTC. This encodes CASSVVQRESEQYF.

The gene calls are TRBV12-3 or TRBV12-4 and TRBJ2-2; D remains unclear. The CDR3 covers 15 residues. Trimming stripped 3 bases from V and 5 bases from J, with 13 bases between. This CDR3 reads CASSFLSLGTGELFF. The DNA for the CDR3 is TGTGCCAGCAGTTTCCTTTCTCTGGGGACCGGGGAGCTGTTTTTT.

This clonotype was seen more than once but under ten times. The chain has TRBV12-3 or TRBV12-4 and TRBJ2-5; D perhaps matches TRBD2 (6 bases). Trimming stripped 5 bases from V and 7 bases from J, with 11 bases between. This CDR3 spans 12 amino acids. The CDR3 protein is CASSPFGGTQYF. CDR3 DNA: TGTGCCAGCAGTCCCTTCGGGGGGACCCAGTACTTC.